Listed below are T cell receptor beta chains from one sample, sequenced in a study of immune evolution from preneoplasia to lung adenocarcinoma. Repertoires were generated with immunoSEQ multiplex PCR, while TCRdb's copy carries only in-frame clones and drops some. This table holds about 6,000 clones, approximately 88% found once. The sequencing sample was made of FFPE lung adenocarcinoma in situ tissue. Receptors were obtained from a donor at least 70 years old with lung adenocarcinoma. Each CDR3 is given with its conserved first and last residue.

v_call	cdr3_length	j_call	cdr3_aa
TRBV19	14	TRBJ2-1	CASLGLGGGNEQFF
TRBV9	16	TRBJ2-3	CASSVGTSVSTDTQYF
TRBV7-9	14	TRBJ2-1	CASSIGGSYNEQFF
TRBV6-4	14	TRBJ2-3	CASSPSPGGDTQYF
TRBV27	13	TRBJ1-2	CASRMWGDYGYTF
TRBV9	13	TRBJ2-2	CASSADPTGGLFF
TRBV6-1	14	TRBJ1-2	CASSGQGRVYGYTF
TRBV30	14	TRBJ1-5	CAWSVPGNNQPQHF
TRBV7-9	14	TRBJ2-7	CASSASGQPYEQYF
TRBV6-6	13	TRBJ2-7	CVSRLSGGYEQYF
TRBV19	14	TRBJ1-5	CASSYRDGNQPQHF
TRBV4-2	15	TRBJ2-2	CASSQDPGGTGELFF
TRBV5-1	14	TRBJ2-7	CASSLGTGYYEQYF
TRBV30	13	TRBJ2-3	CAWGAGGTHTQYF
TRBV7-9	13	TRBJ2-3	CASSRGGADTQYF
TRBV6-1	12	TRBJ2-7	CASSERTGGLYF
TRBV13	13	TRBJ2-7	CASSGSDEAETYF
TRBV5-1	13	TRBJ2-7	CASSLEGLGEQYF
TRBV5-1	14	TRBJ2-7	CASSLGQYSYEQYF
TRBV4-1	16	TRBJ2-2	CASSKRTGANTGELFF
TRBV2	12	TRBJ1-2	CASSGDRVGYTF
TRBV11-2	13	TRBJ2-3	CASSSSRSDTQYF
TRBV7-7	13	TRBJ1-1	CASSLDMNTEAFF
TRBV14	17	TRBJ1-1	CASSPQGARWKNTEAFF
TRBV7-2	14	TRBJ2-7	CASTPDVSSYEQYF
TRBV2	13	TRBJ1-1	CASIIEGATEAFF
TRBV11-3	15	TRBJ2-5	CASSPGQDAKETQYF
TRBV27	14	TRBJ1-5	CASSFRQGNQPQHF
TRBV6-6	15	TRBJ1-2	CASRDRGGGNYGYTF
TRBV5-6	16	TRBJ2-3	CASSIGLAGVTDTQYF
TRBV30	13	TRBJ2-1	CAWSPGVYNEQFF
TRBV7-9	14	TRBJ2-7	CASERGTGSYEQYF
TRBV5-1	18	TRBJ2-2	CASSLTLLAGANTGELFF
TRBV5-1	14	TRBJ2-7	CASSRRGGGYEQYF
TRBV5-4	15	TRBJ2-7	CASSLARGAVYEQYF
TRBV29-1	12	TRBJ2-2	CSVKTGSGELFF
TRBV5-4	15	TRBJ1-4	CASSVRPATNEKLFF
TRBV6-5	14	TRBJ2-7	CASSLGQGFNEQYF
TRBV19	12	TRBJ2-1	CASSMAWTNPFF
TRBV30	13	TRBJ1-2	CAWSSSRGYGYTF
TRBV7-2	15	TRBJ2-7	CASSLMATSAYEQYF
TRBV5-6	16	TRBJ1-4	CASSLAGRGPSEKLFF
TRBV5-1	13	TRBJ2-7	CASRGSVLYEQYF
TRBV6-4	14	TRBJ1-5	CASSDHPEGGPQHF
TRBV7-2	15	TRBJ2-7	CASSRDRFSSYEQYF
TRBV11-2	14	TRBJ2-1	CASSLSSGPYEQFF
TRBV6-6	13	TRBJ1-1	CASTRGQNTEAFF
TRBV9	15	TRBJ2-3	CASSVSGHPTDTQYF
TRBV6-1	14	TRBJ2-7	CASSSRDSPYEQYF
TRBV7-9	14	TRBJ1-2	CASSLVGGTYGYTF
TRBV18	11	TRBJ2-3	CASSSTDTQYF
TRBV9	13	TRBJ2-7	CASSVGGGGEQYF
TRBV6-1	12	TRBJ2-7	CASRDKAYEQYF
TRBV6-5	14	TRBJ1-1	CASSYSTADTEAFF
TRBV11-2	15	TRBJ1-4	CASSPGGHIGEKLFF
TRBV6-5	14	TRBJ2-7	CASSYRAGSYEQYF
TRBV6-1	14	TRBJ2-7	CASTSTGTSFEQYF
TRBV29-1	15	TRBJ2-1	CSVEVQQGAGNEQFF